This TCR beta chain was captured by sequencing in a study of cytomegalovirus exposure and HLA in healthy donors. Study observations and caveats: In a later analysis, TCR beta V- and J-gene trimming was associated with a missense DCLRE1C variant. For presence/absence analyses, sequencing depth was assumed to be roughly uniform across donors.

This CDR3 has 17 residues. The V segment lost 6 bases and the J segment 0 bases; nucleotides outside the gene matches: 7. CDR1 and CDR2 (germline): MDHEN, SYDVKM. In the case of this clone: Antigen: not known.

Primers for the PCR totalled 60 Vbeta and 13 Jbeta. Clones were read by immunoSEQ multiplex PCR, and TCRdb kept only the in-frame ones, dropping some. The sample includes 150,000 to 200,000 clones, roughly 80% of them seen just once. The sample taken for sequencing was PBMCs. This chain connects TRBV28 to TRBJ2-6, with TRBD1 identical over 8 bases. This sequence was found in a female donor in good health and CMV-seronegative. CDR3 amino acids: CASRGRDRSSGANVLTF. The CDR3 DNA follows: TGTGCCAGCAGGGGCCGGGACAGGAGCTCTGGGGCCAACGTCCTGACTTTC.